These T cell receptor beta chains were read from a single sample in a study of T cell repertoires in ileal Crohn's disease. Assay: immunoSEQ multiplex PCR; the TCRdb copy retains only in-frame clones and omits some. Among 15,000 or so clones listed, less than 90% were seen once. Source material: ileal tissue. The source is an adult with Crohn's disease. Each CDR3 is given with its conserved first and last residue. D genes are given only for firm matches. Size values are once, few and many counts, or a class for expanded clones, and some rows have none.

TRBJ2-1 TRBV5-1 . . CATRLASSTEQFF TGCGCGACCAGGCTAGCCTCTTCGACTGAGCAGTTCTTC
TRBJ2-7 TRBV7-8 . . CASSLMLAFAYEQYF TGTGCCAGCAGCTTAATGCTAGCTTTCGCCTACGAGCAGTACTTC
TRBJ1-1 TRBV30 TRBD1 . CAWDRDSEAFF TGTGCCTGGGACCGGGACAGTGAAGCTTTCTTT
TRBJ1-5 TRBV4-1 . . CASSQVGVGNQPQHF TGCGCCAGCAGCCAAGTCGGGGTTGGGAATCAGCCCCAGCATTTT
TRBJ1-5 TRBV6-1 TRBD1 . CASSEGQGRQPQHF TGTGCCAGCAGCGAGGGACAGGGTAGGCAGCCCCAGCATTTT
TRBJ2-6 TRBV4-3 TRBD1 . CASSRSVGTGYSGANVLTF TGCGCCAGCAGCCGATCAGTGGGGACAGGGTACTCTGGGGCCAACGTCCTGACTTTC
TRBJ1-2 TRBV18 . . CASSPSGASRSTSMGYTF TGTGCCAGCTCACCATCCGGAGCCAGCAGATCAACTTCTATGGGCTACACCTTC
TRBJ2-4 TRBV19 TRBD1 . CASSGTGGQAKNIQYF TGTGCCAGTAGCGGAACAGGGGGCCAGGCCAAAAACATTCAGTACTTC
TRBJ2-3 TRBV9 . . CASSVESTDTDTQYF TGTGCCAGCAGCGTAGAGAGTACAGACACAGATACGCAGTATTTT
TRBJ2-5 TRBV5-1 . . CASSLQVEETQYF TGCGCCAGCAGCTTGCAGGTAGAAGAGACCCAGTACTTC
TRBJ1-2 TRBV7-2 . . CASSPRVGYGYTF TGTGCCAGCAGCCCCAGGGTCGGCTATGGCTACACCTTC
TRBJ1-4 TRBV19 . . CASTPDSFRNEKLFF TGTGCCAGTACCCCGGACAGTTTTCGTAATGAAAAACTGTTTTTT
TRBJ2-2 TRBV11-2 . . CASSPQGLDTGELFF TGTGCCAGCAGCCCCCAGGGGCTGGACACCGGGGAGCTGTTTTTT
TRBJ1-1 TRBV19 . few CASSPRADGTEAFF TGTGCCAGTAGTCCGCGGGCTGACGGCACTGAAGCTTTCTTT
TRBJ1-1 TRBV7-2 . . CASSLERRRNTEAFF TGTGCCAGCAGCTTAGAGAGACGGAGGAACACTGAAGCTTTCTTT
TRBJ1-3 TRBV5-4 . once CASSLAGGLDTIYF TGTGCCAGCAGCTTGGCCGGCGGATTGGACACCATATATTTT
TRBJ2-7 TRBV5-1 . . CASSFPSSYEQYF TGCGCCAGCAGCTTCCCTAGCTCCTACGAGCAGTACTTC
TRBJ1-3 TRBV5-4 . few CASSLQGADGNTIYF TGTGCCAGCAGCTTGCAGGGCGCGGACGGAAACACCATATATTTT
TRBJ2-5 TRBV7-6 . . CASSLVRVQGQETQYF TGTGCCAGCAGCTTAGTACGCGTCCAGGGCCAAGAGACCCAGTACTTC
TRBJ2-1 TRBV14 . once CASSRGVVGEQFF TGTGCCAGCAGCCGAGGTGTGGTTGGGGAGCAGTTCTTC
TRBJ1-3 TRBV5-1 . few CASTSLTTTGILLHTIYF TGCGCCAGCACCTCCTTGACAACAACCGGGATTTTACTACACACCATATATTTT
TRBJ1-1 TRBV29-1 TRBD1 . CSVHGQGQLFTEAFF TGCAGCGTCCATGGACAGGGACAACTTTTCACTGAAGCTTTCTTT
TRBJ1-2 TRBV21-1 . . CASSKDGAQGQGDYGYTF TGTGCCAGCAGCAAAGACGGGGCACAAGGACAGGGGGACTATGGCTACACCTTC
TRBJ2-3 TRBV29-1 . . CSVGGEGPGTQYF TGCAGCGTAGGGGGGGAAGGGCCGGGTACGCAGTATTTT
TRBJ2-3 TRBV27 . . CASSPGQIITDTQYF TGTGCCAGCAGTCCTGGACAGATTATCACAGATACGCAGTATTTT
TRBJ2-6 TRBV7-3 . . CASSLAGGGGANVLTF TGTGCCAGCAGCTTAGCCGGGGGTGGTGGGGCCAACGTCCTGACTTTC
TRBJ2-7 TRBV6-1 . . CASSERTAWEQYF TGTGCCAGCAGCGAAAGGACAGCCTGGGAGCAGTACTTC
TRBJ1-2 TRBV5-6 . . CASSRQFDYGYTF TGTGCCAGCAGCCGACAGTTTGACTATGGCTACACCTTC
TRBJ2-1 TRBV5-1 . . CASSPGTGNEQFF TGCGCCAGCAGCCCAGGGACTGGGAATGAGCAGTTCTTC
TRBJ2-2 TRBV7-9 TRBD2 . CASSLSGLALTGELFF TGTGCCAGCAGCTTATCGGGACTAGCGCTTACCGGGGAGCTGTTTTTT
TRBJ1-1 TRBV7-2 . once CASSLEAGPTEAFF TGTGCCAGCAGCTTAGAAGCGGGCCCCACTGAAGCTTTCTTT
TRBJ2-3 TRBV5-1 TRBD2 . CASSSGPIGGADTQYF TGCGCCAGCAGCTCGGGACCCATCGGGGGGGCAGATACGCAGTATTTT
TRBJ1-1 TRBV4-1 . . CATSRGGTEAFF TGCGCCACTTCAAGGGGGGGGACTGAAGCTTTCTTT
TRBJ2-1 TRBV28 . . CASRATSSYNEQFF TGTGCCAGCAGGGCCACCAGCTCCTACAATGAGCAGTTCTTC
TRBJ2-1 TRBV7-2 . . CASSPPGLQGNEQFF TGTGCCAGCAGCCCCCCAGGACTGCAAGGCAATGAGCAGTTCTTC
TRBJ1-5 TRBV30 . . CACTPGGESNQPQHF TGTGCCTGCACCCCGGGGGGCGAGAGCAATCAGCCCCAGCATTTT
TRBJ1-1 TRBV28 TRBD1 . CASSFLDRAAFF TGTGCCAGCAGTTTTTTGGACAGGGCGGCTTTCTTT
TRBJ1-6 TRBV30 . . CAWSPGANYNSPLHF TGTGCCTGGAGCCCGGGAGCCAACTATAATTCACCCCTCCACTTT
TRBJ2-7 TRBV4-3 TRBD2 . CASSQEGAGETYEQYF TGCGCCAGCAGCCAAGAAGGAGCGGGGGAAACCTACGAGCAGTACTTC
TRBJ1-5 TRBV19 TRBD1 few CASSTRDRGTQPQHF TGTGCCAGTAGTACCCGGGACAGGGGGACTCAGCCCCAGCATTTT
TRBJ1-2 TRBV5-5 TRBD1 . CASSWDRAGGYTF TGTGCCAGCAGCTGGGACAGGGCCGGTGGCTACACCTTC
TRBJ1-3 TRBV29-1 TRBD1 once CSVAGQGISRNTIYF TGCAGCGTCGCGGGACAGGGGATCTCCAGAAACACCATATATTTT
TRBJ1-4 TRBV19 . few CASSIQGFGEKLFF TGTGCCAGTAGTATCCAGGGGTTCGGTGAAAAACTGTTTTTT
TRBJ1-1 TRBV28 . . CASRRRANTEAFF TGTGCCAGCCGACGGCGGGCTAACACTGAAGCTTTCTTT
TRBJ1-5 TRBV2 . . CASSPMGGRSNQPQHF TGTGCCAGCAGCCCCATGGGAGGGAGGAGCAATCAGCCCCAGCATTTT
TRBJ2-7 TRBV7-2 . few CASSLGGQFYEQYF TGTGCCAGCAGCTTAGGTGGACAGTTCTACGAGCAGTACTTC
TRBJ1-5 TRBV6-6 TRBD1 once CASSYVTGFQPQHF TGTGCCAGCAGTTACGTGACAGGGTTTCAGCCCCAGCATTTT
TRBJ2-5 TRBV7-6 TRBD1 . CASSLGTGPQETQYF TGTGCCAGCAGCTTAGGGACAGGCCCCCAAGAGACCCAGTACTTC
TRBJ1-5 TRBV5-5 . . CASSLGVRGIDQPQHF TGTGCCAGCAGCTTGGGTGTCCGGGGGATAGATCAGCCCCAGCATTTT
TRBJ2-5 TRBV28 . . CASSLDGSRETQYF TGTGCCAGCAGTTTAGATGGGAGTCGGGAGACCCAGTACTTC
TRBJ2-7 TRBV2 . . CATGGVAEQYF TGTGCCACCGGCGGGGTGGCCGAGCAGTACTTC
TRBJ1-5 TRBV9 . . CASSALQRSNQPQHF TGTGCCAGCAGCGCCCTGCAGAGGAGCAATCAGCCCCAGCATTTT